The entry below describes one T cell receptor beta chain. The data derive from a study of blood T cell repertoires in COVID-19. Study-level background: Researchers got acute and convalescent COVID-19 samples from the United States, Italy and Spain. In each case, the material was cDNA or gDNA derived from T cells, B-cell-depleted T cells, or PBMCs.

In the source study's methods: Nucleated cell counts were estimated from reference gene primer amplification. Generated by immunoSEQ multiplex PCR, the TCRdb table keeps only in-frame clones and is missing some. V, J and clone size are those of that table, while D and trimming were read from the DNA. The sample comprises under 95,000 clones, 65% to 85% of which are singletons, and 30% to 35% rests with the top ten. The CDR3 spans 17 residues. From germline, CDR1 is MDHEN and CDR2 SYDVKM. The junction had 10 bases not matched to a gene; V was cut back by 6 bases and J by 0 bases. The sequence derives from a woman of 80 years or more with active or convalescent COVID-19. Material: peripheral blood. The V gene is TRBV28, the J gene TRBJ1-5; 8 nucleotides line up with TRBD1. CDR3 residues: CASRTGTGLGSNQPQHF. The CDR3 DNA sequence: TGTGCCAGCAGAACCGGGACAGGTCTAGGTAGCAATCAGCCCCAGCATTTT.